Shown below are 13 T cell receptor beta chains from a single sample sequenced in a study of blood T cells in healthy people across ages. Using a J-beta primer mix together with a sample-barcoded 5' primer, a second PCR was run for about 6 to 11 cycles. TCRdb re-called the 5' RACE reads through MiXCR, storing one row per CDR3 protein. The sample lists approximately 850,000 distinct CDR3 sequences, 40% to 50% seen once, with around 21% in the top ten. What was sequenced was blood. All receptors come from a man aged 55 to 70 in good health.

This chain connects TRBV19 to TRBJ2-5, with D maybe TRBD2 (6 bases). The J call could be wrong; TRBJ2-4 is a better fit for the DNA end. CDR1 is LNHDA and CDR2 is SQIVND in the germline V gene (reference sequence). There are 18 residues in the CDR3. The CDR3 sequence: CASSKVGGGSYGRNIQYF. The CDR3 DNA reads TGTGCCAGTAGTAAAGTGGGCGGTGGCTCGTATGGGAGGAACATTCAGTACTTC.

V usage is TRBV14 and J usage is TRBJ1-6, with D possibly matching TRBD1 (6 bases). Germline loops: CDR1 SGHDN, CDR2 FVKESK. Trimming removed 6 bases at V and 7 bases at J, with 13 bases between. The CDR3 loop spans 14 amino acids. Written as DNA, the CDR3 is TGTGCCAGCAGTAGACAGGTCGGCAATTCACCCCTCCACTTT. Protein sequence: CASSRQVGNSPLHF.

The rearrangement uses TRBV5-5 and TRBJ1-5; TRBD1 is a possible D gene (6 bases). The CDR3 consists of 15 residues. The germline V gene has CDR1 SGHKS and CDR2 YYEKEE (reference sequence). The V gene lost 4 bases and the J gene lost 4 bases, with 15 bases spanning the gap. CDR3 sequence reads: CASSPWGGRNQPQHF. The CDR3, as DNA: TGTGCCAGCAGCCCCTGGGGGGGGCGGAATCAGCCCCAGCATTTT.

The table lists this clonotype with a few counts. This chain links TRBV7-6 with TRBJ2-5; TRBD1 matches at 10 bases. Trimming took 1 base from V and 11 from J; bases not matched to a gene: 16. The CDR3 has 17 amino acids. The germline gives CDR1 SGHVS, CDR2 FNYEAQ. The CDR3 is CASSLGGFGTGAGEQYF. The CDR3 DNA sequence: TGTGCCAGCAGCTTAGGGGGTTTTGGGACAGGGGCAGGTGAGCAGTACTTC.

This clonotype was seen more than once but under ten times. V gene TRBV7-6 combines with J gene TRBJ2-7; D unresolved. There are 14 residues in the CDR3. Germline CDR1 SGHVS, CDR2 FNYEAQ. The V gene lost 3 bases and the J gene lost 0 bases, with 9 bases spanning the gap. CDR3: CASSFRLGSYEQYF. The CDR3, as DNA: TGTGCCAGCAGCTTTAGGTTAGGCTCCTACGAGCAGTACTTC.

The CDR3 region has the DNA TGTGCCAGCAGTGGGACAGCGGGGCGCTCCTACGAGCAGTACTTC. It encodes CASSGTAGRSYEQYF. The V gene is TRBV25-1, the J gene TRBJ2-7, with a possible D match to TRBD2 (7 bases). Germline V gene sequence: CDR1 MGHDK, CDR2 SYGVNS. V was pared by 4 bases and J by 0 bases, with 13 bases between. The CDR3 spans 15 residues.

The V and J genes are TRBV10-3 and TRBJ2-3; the D gene is possibly TRBD2 (6 bases). V lost 2 bases to trimming and J lost 5 bases, with 14 bases between them. From germline, CDR1 is ENHRY and CDR2 SYGVKD. This CDR3 region has 15 residues. The chain's CDR3 is CAISEGAKAGDTQYF. The DNA for the CDR3 is TGTGCCATCAGTGAGGGGGCCAAAGCGGGAGATACGCAGTATTTT.

This clonotype appeared many times. This rearrangement joins TRBV27 to TRBJ2-1; TRBD1 or TRBD2 may be the D gene (5 bases each). The CDR3 covers 14 residues. The germline gives CDR1 MNHEY, CDR2 SMNVEV (reference sequence). The V gene lost 11 bases and the J gene lost 4 bases, with 18 bases spanning the gap. CDR3 coding DNA: TGTGCCGTCTCTCGGGGCAGGAATTACAATGAGCAGTTCTTC. This translates into CAVSRGRNYNEQFF.

This chain connects TRBV6-6 to TRBJ2-1; 11 bases map to TRBD2. There are 16 residues in the CDR3. V shed 6 bases, J shed 4 bases, and the junction held 8 bases outside the gene matches. Looked up from germline, CDR1 is MNHNY and CDR2 is SVGAGI (reference sequence). Here the CDR3 DNA reads TGTGCCAGCAGCAGACCCGGGACTAGCGGTTACAATGAGCAGTTCTTC. Protein product: CASSRPGTSGYNEQFF.

The chain joins TRBV29-1 to TRBJ2-5; possibly TRBD1 or TRBD2 for D (6 bases each). The V gene lost 5 bases and the J gene lost 5 bases, with 12 bases spanning the gap. This CDR3 has 12 amino acids. Looked up from germline, CDR1 is SQVTM and CDR2 is ANQGSEA. CDR3 sequence: CSVRGGGETQYF. DNA of the CDR3: TGCAGCGTTCGAGGAGGGGGGGAGACCCAGTACTTC.

This clonotype has just a few counts. This chain uses TRBV24-1 with TRBJ2-7; unclear D gene. CDR3 length: 12 residues. Trimming took 3 bases from V and 3 from J, leaving 5 bases between them. Germline V gene data show CDR1 as KGHDR and CDR2 as SFDVKD. CDR3 coding DNA: TGTGCCACCAGTGATCGCTACTACGAGCAGTACTTC. This codes for CATSDRYYEQYF.

A few counts support this clonotype. The J gene is TRBJ2-3, the V gene TRBV20-1; perhaps TRBD2 as D (6 bases). V was pared by 5 bases and J by 0 bases, with 12 bases between. The CDR3 has 14 amino acids. Germline CDR1 DFQATT, CDR2 SNEGSKA (reference sequence). CDR3 nucleotides: TGCAGTGCTCCTGGGGGGAGTAGCACAGATACGCAGTATTTT. This codes for CSAPGGSSTDTQYF.

The chain uses TRBV20-1 and TRBJ2-4; no definite D call. V was pared by 0 bases and J by 4 bases, with 13 bases between. The CDR3 sequence is 15 residues long. The germline V gene encodes CDR1 DFQATT and CDR2 SNEGSKA (reference sequence). The CDR3 reads CSARDPSRTKNIQYF. The DNA of the CDR3 is TGCAGTGCTAGAGACCCCAGCCGAACGAAAAACATTCAGTACTTC.